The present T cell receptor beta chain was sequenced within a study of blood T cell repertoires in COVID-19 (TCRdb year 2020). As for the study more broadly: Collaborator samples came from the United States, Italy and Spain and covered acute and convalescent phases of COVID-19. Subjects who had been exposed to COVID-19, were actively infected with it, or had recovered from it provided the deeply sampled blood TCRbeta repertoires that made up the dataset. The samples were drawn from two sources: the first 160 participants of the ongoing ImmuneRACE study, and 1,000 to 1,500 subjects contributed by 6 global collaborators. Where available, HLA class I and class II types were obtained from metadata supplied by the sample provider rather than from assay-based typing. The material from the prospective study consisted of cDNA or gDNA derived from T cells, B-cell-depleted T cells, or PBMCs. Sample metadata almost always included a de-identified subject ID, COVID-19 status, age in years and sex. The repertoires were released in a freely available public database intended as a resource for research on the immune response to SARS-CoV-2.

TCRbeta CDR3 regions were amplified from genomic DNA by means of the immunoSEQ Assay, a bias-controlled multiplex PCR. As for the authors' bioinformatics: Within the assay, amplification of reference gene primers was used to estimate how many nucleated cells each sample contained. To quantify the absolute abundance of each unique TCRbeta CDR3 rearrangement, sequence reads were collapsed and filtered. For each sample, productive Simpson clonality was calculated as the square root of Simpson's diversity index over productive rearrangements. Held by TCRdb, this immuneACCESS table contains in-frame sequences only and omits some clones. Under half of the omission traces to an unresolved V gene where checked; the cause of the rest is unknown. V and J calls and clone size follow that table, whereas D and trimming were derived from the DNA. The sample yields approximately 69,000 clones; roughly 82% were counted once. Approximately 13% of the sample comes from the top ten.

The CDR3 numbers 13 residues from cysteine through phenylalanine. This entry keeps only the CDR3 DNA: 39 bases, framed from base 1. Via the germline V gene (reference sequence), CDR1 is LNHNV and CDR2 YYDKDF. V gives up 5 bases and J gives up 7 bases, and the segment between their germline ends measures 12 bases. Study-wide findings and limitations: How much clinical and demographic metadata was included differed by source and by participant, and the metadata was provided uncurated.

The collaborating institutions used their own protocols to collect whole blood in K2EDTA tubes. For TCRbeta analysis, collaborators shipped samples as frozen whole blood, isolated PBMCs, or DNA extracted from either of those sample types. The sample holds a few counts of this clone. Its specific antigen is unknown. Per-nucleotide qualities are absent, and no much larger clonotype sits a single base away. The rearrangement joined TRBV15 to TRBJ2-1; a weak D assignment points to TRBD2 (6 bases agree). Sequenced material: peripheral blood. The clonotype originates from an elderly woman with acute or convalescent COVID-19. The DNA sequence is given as TGTGCCACCAGCGAGGCTAGCGTAAATGAGCAGTTCTTC. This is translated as CATSEASVNEQFF.